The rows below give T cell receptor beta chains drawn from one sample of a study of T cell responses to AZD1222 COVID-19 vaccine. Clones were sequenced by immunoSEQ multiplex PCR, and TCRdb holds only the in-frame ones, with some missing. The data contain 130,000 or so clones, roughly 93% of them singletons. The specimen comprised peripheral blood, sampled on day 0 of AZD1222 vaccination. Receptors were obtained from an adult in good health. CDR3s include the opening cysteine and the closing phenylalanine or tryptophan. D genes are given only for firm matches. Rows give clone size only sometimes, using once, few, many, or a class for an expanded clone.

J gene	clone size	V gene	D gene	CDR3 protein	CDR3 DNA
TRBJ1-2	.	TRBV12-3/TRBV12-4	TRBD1	CASSQTGDYGYTF	TGTGCCAGCAGCCAGACAGGGGACTATGGCTACACCTTC
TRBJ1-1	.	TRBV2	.	CASKPDTNTEAFF	TGTGCCAGCAAGCCGGACACGAACACTGAAGCTTTCTTT
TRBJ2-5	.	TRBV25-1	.	CASKAGRERSETQYF	TGTGCCAGCAAGGCGGGACGGGAGAGGTCGGAGACCCAGTACTTC
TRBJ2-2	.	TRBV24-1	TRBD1	CATSDTGGGSNTGELFF	TGTGCCACCAGTGACACAGGGGGCGGCTCCAACACCGGGGAGCTGTTTTTT
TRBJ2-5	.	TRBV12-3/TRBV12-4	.	CASSLASETQYF	TGTGCCAGCAGTTTAGCGTCGGAGACCCAGTACTTC
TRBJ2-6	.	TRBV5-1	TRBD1	CASSTGVSSGANVLTF	TGCGCCAGCTCGACAGGGGTTTCCTCTGGGGCCAACGTCCTGACTTTC
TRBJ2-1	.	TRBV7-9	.	CASSLDVTANEQFF	TGTGCCAGCAGCTTAGATGTGACAGCTAATGAGCAGTTCTTC
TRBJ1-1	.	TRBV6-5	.	CASSYSGLTEAFF	TGTGCCAGCAGTTACTCGGGGCTCACTGAAGCTTTCTTT
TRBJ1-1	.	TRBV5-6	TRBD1	CASRDRERLVPTEAFF	TGTGCCAGCAGAGACAGGGAAAGACTGGTTCCCACTGAAGCTTTCTTT
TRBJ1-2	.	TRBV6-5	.	CASSLQGNYNYGYTF	TGTGCCAGCAGCCTACAGGGAAACTATAACTATGGCTACACCTTC
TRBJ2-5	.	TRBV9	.	CASSVRPQETQYF	TGTGCCAGCAGCGTAAGGCCCCAAGAGACCCAGTACTTC
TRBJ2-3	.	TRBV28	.	CASSLSPTPDTQYF	TGTGCCAGCAGTTTAAGTCCAACCCCAGATACGCAGTATTTT
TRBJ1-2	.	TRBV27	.	CASSLSGNYGYTF	TGTGCCAGCAGTTTAAGTGGAAACTATGGCTACACCTTC
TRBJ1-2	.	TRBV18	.	CASSPDPRYGYTF	TGTGCCAGCTCACCAGACCCTCGCTATGGCTACACCTTC
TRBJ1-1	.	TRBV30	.	CAWSVNTEAFF	TGTGCCTGGAGTGTCAACACTGAAGCTTTCTTT
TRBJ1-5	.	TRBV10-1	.	CASSEIQYSNQPQHF	TGCGCCAGCAGTGAGATCCAATATAGCAATCAGCCCCAGCATTTT
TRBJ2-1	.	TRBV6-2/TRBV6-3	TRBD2	CASSYSTSDNEQFF	TGTGCCAGCAGTTACTCGACTAGCGACAATGAGCAGTTCTTC
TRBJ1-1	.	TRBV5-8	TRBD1	CASSPRTGKNTEAFF	TGTGCCAGCAGCCCTCGGACAGGGAAGAACACTGAAGCTTTCTTT
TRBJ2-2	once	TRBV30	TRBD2	CAWTRASGVGELFF	TGTGCCTGGACCCGGGCTAGCGGGGTCGGGGAGCTGTTTTTT
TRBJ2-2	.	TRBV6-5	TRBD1	CASTQGDANTGELFF	TGTGCCAGCACCCAGGGGGACGCGAACACCGGGGAGCTGTTTTTT
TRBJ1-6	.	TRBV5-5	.	CASSLAQGSPLHF	TGTGCCAGCAGCTTGGCGCAGGGCTCACCCCTCCACTTT
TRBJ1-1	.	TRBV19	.	CASSIGGQNTEAFF	TGTGCCAGTAGTATAGGGGGACAGAACACTGAAGCTTTCTTT
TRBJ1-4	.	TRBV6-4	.	CASSRSPGSGQLFF	TGTGCCAGCAGTCGCTCTCCGGGATCGGGCCAACTGTTTTTT